The source of this T cell receptor (beta chain) is a study of cytomegalovirus exposure and HLA in healthy donors. Vbeta (60) and Jbeta (13) primers were used in the PCR. Per the study methods: Later reanalysis found 75 million to 100 million unique TCR beta chains, 10 million to 14 million of them shared. Profiled with immunoSEQ multiplex PCR; TCRdb holds only in-frame clones, not every one. V and J calls and clone size are given by that table; D and trimming were obtained from the DNA. This sample has 150,000 to 200,000 clones, with 68% found just once. Per germline, CDR1 MNHEY and CDR2 SMNVEV (reference sequence). The trim removed 1 base at V and 5 bases at J, leaving 6 bases unmatched. This CDR3 contains 16 residues. This clone was detected only once.

The TCR was taken from a man between 25 and 39 years old in good health and CMV-seropositive. Sequenced material: PBMCs. The chain recombines TRBV27 with TRBJ2-7, with 12 bases that match TRBD1. The CDR3 bases are TGTGCCAGCAGTTTATTAGCGGGACAGGGGGCCCACGAGCAGTACTTC. As protein: CASSLLAGQGAHEQYF.